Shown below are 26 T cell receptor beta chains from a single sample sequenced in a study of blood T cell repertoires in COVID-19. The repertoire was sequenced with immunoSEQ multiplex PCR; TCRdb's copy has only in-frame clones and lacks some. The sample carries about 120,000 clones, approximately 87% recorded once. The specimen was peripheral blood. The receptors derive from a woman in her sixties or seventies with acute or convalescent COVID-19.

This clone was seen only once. CDR3 sequence: CASSVSEGRSYEQYF. CDR3 in DNA: TGTGCCAGCAGCGTATCTGAGGGTCGCTCCTACGAGCAGTACTTC. The chain uses TRBV9 and TRBJ2-7, with D perhaps TRBD2 (5 bases). CDR1 is SGDLS, CDR2 YYNGEE, per germline. The CDR3 contains 15 residues. V lost 1 base and J lost 0, with 11 bases in between.

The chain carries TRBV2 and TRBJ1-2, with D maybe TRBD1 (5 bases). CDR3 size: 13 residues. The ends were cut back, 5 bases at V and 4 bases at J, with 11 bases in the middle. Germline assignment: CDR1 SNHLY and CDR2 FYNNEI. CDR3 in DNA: TGTGCCAGCAGTAAGACAGCCACCTATGGCTACACCTTC. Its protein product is CASSKTATYGYTF.

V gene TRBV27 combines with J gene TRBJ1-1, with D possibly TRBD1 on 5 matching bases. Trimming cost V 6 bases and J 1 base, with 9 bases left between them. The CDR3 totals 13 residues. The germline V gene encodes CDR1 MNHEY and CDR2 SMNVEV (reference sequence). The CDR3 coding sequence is TGTGCCAGCAGCCTACAGGAGAACACTGAAGCTTTCTTT. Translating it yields CASSLQENTEAFF.

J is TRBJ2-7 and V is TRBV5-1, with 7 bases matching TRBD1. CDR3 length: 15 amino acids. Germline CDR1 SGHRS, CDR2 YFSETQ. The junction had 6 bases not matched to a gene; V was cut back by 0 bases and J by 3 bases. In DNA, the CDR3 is TGCGCCAGCAGCTTGGTAGGGGGCTCCGACTACGAGCAGTACTTC. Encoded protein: CASSLVGGSDYEQYF.

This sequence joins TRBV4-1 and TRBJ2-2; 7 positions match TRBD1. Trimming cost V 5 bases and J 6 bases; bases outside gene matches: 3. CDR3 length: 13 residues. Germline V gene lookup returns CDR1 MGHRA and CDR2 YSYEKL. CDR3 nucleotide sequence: TGCGCCAGCAGCGTCACAGGGGCCGGGGAGCTGTTTTTT. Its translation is CASSVTGAGELFF.

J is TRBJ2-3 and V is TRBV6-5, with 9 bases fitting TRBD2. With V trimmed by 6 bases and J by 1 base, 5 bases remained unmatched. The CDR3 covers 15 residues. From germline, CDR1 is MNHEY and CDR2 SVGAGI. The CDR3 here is CASRSRGGRTDTQYF. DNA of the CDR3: TGTGCCAGCAGGTCGCGGGGGGGCCGCACAGATACGCAGTATTTT.

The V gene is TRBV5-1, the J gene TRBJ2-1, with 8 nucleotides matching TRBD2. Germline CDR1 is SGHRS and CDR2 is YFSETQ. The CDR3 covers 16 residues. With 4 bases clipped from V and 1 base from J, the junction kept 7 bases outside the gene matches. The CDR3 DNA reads TGCGCCAGCAGCCAGACCAGCGGGGGTTCCTACAATGAGCAGTTCTTC. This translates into CASSQTSGGSYNEQFF.

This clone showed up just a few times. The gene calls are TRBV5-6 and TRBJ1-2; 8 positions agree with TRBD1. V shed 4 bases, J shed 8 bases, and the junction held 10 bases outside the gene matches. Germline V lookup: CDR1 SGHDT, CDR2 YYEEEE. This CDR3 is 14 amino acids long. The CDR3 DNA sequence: TGTGCCAGCAGCCACAAGACAGGGGCGCGAGGCTACACCTTC. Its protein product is CASSHKTGARGYTF.

The CDR3 region has the DNA TGTGCCAGCTCACCACGTTCAGGGGACACCGGGGAGCTGTTTTTT. Translated: CASSPRSGDTGELFF. The chain employs TRBV18 and TRBJ2-2; possibly TRBD1 for D (6 bases). Germline V CDR1 and CDR2: KGHSH, LQKENI. The V end was cut by 1 base, the J end by 3 bases, with 9 bases between. The CDR3 covers 15 residues.

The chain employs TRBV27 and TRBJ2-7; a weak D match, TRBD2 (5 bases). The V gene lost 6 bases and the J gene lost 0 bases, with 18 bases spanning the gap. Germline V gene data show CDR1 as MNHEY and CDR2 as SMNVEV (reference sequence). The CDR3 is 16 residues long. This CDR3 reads CASSNRGRLNSYEQYF. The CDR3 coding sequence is TGTGCCAGCAGCAATCGTGGGAGACTTAACTCCTACGAGCAGTACTTC.

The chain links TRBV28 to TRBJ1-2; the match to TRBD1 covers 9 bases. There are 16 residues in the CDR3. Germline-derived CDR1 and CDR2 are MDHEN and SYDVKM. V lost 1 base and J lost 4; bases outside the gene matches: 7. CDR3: CASSLSPQGAGYGYTF. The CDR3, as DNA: TGTGCCAGCAGTTTATCTCCACAGGGGGCAGGCTATGGCTACACCTTC.

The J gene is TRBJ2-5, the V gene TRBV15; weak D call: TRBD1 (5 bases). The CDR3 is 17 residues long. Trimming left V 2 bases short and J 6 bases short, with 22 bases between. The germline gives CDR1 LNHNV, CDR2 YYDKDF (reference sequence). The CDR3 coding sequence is TGTGCCACCAGCAGACCATTGGGCAGGGATGTGGTGAAGACCCAGTACTTC. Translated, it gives CATSRPLGRDVVKTQYF.

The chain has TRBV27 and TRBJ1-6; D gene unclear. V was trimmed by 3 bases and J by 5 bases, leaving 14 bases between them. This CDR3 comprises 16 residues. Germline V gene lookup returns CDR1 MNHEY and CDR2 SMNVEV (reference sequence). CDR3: CASSFTPAGNNSPLHF. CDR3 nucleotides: TGTGCCAGCAGTTTCACCCCTGCGGGTAATAATTCACCCCTCCACTTT.

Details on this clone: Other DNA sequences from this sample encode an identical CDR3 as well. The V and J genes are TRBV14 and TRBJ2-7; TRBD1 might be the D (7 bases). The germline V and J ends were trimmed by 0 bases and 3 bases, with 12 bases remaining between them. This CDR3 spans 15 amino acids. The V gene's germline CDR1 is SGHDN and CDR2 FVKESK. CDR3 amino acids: CASSQDRQGGYEQYF. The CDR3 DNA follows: TGTGCCAGCAGCCAAGATAGGCAGGGGGGCTACGAGCAGTACTTC.

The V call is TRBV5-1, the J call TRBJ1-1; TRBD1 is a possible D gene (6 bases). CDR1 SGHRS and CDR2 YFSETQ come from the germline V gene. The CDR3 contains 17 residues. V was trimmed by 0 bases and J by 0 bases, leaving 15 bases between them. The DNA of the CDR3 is TGCGCCAGCAGCTTGGGGTCGGGACACCTTTTGAACACTGAAGCTTTCTTT. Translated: CASSLGSGHLLNTEAFF.

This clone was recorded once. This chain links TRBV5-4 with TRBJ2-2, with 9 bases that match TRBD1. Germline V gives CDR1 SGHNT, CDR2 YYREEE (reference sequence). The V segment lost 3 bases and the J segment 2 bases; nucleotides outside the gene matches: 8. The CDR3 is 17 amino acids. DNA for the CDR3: TGTGCCAGCAGCTCTGCCGGGACAGGGCCTAACACCGGGGAGCTGTTTTTT. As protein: CASSSAGTGPNTGELFF.

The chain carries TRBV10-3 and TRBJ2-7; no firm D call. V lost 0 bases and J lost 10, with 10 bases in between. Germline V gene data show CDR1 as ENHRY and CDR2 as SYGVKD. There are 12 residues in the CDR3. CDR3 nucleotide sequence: TGTGCCATCAGTGAGTCGACTGATTCACAGTACTTC. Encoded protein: CAISESTDSQYF.

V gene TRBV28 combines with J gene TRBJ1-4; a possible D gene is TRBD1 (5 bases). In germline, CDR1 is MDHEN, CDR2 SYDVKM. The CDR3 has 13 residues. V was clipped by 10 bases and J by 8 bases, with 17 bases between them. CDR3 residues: CATEEGANEKLFF. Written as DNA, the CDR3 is TGTGCCACTGAAGAAGGGGCGAACGAAAAACTGTTTTTT.

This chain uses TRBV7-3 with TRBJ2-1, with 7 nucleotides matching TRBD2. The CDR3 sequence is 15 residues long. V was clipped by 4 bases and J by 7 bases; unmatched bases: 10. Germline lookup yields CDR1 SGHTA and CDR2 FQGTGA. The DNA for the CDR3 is TGTGCCAGCAGCTCCACTAGCGCCCCAGGTAATGAGCAGTTCTTC. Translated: CASSSTSAPGNEQFF.

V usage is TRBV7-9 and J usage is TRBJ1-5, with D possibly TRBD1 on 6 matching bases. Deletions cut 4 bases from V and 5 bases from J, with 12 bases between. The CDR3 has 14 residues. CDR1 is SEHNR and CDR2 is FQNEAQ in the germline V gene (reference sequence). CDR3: CASSSDRIDQPQHF. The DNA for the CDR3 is TGTGCCAGCAGCTCCGACAGGATCGATCAGCCCCAGCATTTT.

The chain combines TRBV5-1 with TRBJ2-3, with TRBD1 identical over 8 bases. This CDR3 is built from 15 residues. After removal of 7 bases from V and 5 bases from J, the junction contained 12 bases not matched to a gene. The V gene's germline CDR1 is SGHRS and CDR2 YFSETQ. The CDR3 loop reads CASARPGQEVDTQYF. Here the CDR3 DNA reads TGCGCCAGCGCTCGTCCGGGACAGGAGGTAGATACGCAGTATTTT.

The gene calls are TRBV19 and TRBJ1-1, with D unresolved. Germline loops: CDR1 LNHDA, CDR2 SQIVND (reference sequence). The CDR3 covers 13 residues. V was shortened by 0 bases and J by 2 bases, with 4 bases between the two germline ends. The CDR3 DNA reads TGTGCCAGTAGTATAGACACAAACACTGAAGCTTTCTTT. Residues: CASSIDTNTEAFF.

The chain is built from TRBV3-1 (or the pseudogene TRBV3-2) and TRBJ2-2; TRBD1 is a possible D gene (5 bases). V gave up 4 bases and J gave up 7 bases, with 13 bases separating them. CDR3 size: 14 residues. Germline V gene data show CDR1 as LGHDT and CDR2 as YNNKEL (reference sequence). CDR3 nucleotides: TGTGCCAGCAGCCTAAACAGGTTCGGCGGGGAGCTGTTTTTT. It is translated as CASSLNRFGGELFF.

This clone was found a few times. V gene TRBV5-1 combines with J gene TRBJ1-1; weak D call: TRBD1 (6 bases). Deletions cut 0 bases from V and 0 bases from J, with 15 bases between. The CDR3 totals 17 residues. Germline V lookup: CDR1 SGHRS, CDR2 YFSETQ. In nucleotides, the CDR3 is TGCGCCAGCAGCTTGGCCGTGGCAGGGGCTATGAACACTGAAGCTTTCTTT. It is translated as CASSLAVAGAMNTEAFF.

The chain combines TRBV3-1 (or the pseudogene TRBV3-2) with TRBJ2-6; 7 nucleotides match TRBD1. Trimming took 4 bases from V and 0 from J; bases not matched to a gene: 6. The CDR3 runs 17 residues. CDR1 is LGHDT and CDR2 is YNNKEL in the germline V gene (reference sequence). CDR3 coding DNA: TGTGCCAGCAGCCCCGCCGGGACAGTCTCTGGGGCCAACGTCCTGACTTTC. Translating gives CASSPAGTVSGANVLTF.

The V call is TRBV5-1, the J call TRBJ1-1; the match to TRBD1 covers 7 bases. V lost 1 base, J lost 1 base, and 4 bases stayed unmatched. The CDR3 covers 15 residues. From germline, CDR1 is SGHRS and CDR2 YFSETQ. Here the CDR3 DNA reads TGCGCCAGCAGCTTGCAAGGGGGCGAGAACACTGAAGCTTTCTTT. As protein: CASSLQGGENTEAFF.